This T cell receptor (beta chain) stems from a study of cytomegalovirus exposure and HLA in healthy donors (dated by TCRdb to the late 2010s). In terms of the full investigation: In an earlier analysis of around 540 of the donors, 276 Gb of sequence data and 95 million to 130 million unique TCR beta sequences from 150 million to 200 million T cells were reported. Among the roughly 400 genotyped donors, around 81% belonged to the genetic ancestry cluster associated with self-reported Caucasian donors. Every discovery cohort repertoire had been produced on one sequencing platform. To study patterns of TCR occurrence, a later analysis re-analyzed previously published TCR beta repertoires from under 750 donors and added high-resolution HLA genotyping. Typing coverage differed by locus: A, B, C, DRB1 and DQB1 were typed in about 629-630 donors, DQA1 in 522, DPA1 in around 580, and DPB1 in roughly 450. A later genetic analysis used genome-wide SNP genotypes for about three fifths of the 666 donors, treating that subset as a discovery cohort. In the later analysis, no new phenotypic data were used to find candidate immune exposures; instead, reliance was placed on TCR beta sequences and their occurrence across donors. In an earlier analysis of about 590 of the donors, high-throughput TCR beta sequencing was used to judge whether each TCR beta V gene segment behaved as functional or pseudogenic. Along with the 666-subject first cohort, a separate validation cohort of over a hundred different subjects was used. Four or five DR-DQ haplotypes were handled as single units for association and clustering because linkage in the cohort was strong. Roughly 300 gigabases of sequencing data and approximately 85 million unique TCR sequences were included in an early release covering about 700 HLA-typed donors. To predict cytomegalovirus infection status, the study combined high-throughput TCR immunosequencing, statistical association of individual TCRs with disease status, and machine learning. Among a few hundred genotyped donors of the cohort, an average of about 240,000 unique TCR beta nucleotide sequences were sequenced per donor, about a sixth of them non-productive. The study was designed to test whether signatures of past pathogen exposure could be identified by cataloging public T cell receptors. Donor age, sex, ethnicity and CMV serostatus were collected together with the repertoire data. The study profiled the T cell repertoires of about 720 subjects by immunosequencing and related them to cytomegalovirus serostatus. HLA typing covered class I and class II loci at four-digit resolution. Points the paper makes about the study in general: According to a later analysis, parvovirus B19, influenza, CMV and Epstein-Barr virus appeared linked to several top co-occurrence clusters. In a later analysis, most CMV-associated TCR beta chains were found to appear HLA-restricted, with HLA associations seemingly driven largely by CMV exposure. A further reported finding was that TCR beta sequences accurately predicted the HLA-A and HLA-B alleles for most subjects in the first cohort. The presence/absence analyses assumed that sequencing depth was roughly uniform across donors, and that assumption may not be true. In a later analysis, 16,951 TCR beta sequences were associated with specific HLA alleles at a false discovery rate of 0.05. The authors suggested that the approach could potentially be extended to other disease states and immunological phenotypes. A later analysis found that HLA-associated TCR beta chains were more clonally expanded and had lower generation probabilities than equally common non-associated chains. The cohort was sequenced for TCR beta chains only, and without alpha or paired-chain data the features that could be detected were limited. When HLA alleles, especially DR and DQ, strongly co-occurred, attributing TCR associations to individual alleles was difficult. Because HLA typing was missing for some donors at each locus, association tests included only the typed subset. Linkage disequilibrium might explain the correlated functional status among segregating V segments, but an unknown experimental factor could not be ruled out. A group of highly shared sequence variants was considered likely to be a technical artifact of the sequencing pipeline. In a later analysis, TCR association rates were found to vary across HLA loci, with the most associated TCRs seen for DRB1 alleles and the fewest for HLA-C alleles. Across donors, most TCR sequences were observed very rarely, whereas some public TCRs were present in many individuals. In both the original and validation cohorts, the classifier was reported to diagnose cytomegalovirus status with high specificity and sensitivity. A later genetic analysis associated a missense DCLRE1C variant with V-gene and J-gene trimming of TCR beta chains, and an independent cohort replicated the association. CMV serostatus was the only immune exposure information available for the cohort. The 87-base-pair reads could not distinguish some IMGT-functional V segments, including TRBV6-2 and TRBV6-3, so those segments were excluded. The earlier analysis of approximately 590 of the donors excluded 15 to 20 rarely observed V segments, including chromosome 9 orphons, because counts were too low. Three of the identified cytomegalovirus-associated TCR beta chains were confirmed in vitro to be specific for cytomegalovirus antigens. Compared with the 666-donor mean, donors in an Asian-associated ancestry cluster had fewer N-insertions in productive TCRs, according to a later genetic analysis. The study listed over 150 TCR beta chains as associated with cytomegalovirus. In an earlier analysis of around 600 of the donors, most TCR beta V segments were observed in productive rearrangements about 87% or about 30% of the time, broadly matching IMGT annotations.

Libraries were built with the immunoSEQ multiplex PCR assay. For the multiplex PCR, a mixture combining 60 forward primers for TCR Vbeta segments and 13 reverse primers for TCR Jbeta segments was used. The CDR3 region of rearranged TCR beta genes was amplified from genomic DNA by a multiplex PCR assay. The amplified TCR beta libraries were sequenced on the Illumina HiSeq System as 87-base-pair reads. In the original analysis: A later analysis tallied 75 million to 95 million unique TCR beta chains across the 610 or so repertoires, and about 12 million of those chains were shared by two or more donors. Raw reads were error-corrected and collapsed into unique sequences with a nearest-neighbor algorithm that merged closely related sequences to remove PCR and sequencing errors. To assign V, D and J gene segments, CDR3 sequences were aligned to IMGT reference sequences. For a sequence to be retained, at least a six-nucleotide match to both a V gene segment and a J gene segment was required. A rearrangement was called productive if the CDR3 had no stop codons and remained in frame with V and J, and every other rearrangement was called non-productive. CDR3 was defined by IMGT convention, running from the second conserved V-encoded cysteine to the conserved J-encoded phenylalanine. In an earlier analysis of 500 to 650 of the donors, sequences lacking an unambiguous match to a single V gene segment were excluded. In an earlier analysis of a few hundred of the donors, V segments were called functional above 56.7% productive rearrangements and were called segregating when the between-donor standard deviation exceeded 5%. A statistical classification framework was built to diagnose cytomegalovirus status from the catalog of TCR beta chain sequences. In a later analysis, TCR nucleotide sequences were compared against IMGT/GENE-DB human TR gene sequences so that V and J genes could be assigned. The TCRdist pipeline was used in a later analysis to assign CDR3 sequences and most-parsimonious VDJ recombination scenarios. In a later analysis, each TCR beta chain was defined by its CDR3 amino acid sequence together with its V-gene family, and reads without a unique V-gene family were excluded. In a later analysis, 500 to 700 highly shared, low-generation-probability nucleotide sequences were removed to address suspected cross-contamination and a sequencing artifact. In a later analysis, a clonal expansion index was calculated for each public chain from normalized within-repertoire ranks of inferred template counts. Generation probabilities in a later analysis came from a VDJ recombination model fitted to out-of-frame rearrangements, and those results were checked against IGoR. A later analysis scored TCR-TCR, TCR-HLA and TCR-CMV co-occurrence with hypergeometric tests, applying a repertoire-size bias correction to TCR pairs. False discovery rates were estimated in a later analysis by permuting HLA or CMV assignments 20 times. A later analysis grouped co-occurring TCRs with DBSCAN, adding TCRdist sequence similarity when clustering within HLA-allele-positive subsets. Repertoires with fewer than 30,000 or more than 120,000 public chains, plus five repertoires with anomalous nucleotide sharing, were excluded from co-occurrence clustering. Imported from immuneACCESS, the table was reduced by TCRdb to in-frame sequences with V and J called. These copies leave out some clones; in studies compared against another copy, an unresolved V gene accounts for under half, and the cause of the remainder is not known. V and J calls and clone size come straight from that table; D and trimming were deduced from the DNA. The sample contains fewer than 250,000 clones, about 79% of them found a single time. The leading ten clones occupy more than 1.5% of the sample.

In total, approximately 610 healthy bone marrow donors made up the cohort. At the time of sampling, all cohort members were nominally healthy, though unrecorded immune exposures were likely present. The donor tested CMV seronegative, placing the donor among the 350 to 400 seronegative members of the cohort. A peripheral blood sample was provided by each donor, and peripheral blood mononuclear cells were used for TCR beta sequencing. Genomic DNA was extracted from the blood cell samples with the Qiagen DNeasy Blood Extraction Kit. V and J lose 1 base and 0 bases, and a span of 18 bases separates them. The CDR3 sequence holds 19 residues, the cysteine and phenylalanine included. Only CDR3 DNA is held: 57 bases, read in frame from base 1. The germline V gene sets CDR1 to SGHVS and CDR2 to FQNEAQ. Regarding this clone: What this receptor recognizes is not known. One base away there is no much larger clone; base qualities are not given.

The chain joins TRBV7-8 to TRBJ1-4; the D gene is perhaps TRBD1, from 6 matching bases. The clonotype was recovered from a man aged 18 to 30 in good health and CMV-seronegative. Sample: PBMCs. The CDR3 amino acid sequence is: CASSLGRGRQTATNEKLFF. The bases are TGTGCCAGCAGCTTAGGCAGGGGCAGACAGACTGCAACTAATGAAAAACTGTTTTTT.